These 22 T cell receptor beta chains were sequenced from one sample in a study of T cells in Graves' hyperthyroidism and ophthalmopathy. TCR beta CDR3 regions were amplified from RNA transcripts. Initially, a first-round RT-PCR of the TCR CDR3 employed the HTBI primer set. TCRdb called the multiplex PCR reads again in MiXCR, with one record for every CDR3 protein. The sample includes about 410,000 distinct CDR3 sequences, roughly 15% of them seen just once. Sequencing was carried out using blood. These receptors all stem from a young woman with Graves' ophthalmopathy.

A remark on this clonotype: One base away lies a much larger clone, so this may be a sequencing read error. V gene TRBV7-3 combines with J gene TRBJ2-1; no clear D. V shed 3 bases and J shed 4 bases, with 4 bases lying between them. From germline, CDR1 is SGHTA and CDR2 FQGTGA. This CDR3 is built from 12 residues. CDR3 amino acids: CASSFEYNEQFF. Written as DNA, the CDR3 is TGTGCCAGCAGCTTTGAGTACAATGAGCAGTTCTTC.

This clonotype was observed a handful of times. J is TRBJ2-5 and V is TRBV6-1; D gene uncertain. Germline V CDR1 and CDR2: MNHNS, SASEGT. The germline V and J ends were trimmed by 3 bases and 4 bases, with 9 bases remaining between them. The CDR3 is 13 amino acids. The CDR3 coding sequence is TGTGCCAGCAGTGAGGTTAGTGTAGAGACCCAGTACTTC. Protein product: CASSEVSVETQYF.

Many counts were recorded for this clonotype. The chain has TRBV11-2 and TRBJ2-1; D possibly uses TRBD1 or TRBD2 (6 bases each). Trimming cost V 4 bases and J 9 bases, with 16 bases left between them. CDR3 length: 14 residues. CDR1 and CDR2 (germline): SGHAT, FQNNGV. The CDR3 loop reads CASSSLGGRGEQFF. CDR3 nucleotides: TGTGCCAGCAGCTCACTGGGGGGCCGGGGTGAGCAGTTCTTC.

This clonotype was counted ten times or more. The chain employs TRBV6-1 and TRBJ2-7; D call uncertain. The CDR3 is 10 amino acids. The V gene's germline CDR1 is MNHNS and CDR2 SASEGT. The V gene lost 7 bases and the J gene lost 9 bases, with 10 bases spanning the gap. The DNA of the CDR3 is TGTGCCAGCAAGGGCTACAGGCAGTACTTC. Its protein is CASKGYRQYF.

This clonotype was picked up many times. The chain joins TRBV11-2 to TRBJ2-2, with TRBD2 as a possible D gene (6 bases). Trimming took off 0 bases at V and 7 bases at J, with 9 bases between the two ends. CDR1 is SGHAT and CDR2 is FQNNGV in the germline V gene. This CDR3 has 14 residues. CDR3 amino acids: CASSLDGGSGELFF. The CDR3 DNA is TGTGCCAGCAGCTTAGATGGAGGGAGCGGGGAGCTGTTTTTT.

This clonotype was detected ten times or more. The chain recombines TRBV28 with TRBJ1-5, with no clear D. The CDR3 totals 15 residues. Germline loops: CDR1 MDHEN, CDR2 SYDVKM. The ends were cut back, 3 bases at V and 7 bases at J, with 16 bases in the middle. The CDR3 coding sequence is TGTGCCAGCAGTTTCAAACTCGGACCGGGCCAGCCCCAGCATTTT. Encoded protein: CASSFKLGPGQPQHF.

This clonotype showed up just a few times. This chain links TRBV12-3 or TRBV12-4 with TRBJ1-3; no clear D. V dropped 5 bases and J dropped 1 base, with 12 bases sitting between them. The CDR3 extends over 15 amino acids. The CDR3 protein is CASSLVPTSGNTIYF. CDR3 DNA: TGTGCCAGCAGTCTAGTTCCCACTTCTGGAAACACCATATATTTT.

This clonotype was recorded many times. This chain links TRBV6-5 with TRBJ1-1; the D gene is possibly TRBD1 (6 bases). The CDR3 is 14 residues long. Deletions cut 1 base from V and 7 bases from J, with 13 bases between. CDR1 is MNHEY and CDR2 is SVGAGI in the germline V gene. CDR3 loop: CASSYLDSGSEAFF. CDR3 DNA: TGTGCCAGCAGTTACTTGGACAGCGGAAGTGAAGCTTTCTTT.

The sample holds a few counts of this clonotype. The chain couples TRBV6-1 to TRBJ1-5; the D gene is possibly TRBD1 (5 bases). The germline V and J ends were trimmed by 8 bases and 4 bases, with 9 bases remaining between them. CDR1 and CDR2 from the germline V gene are MNHNS and SASEGT. This CDR3 is 12 amino acids long. The CDR3 sequence is CASSPGNQPQHF. In nucleotides, the CDR3 is TGTGCCAGCTCGCCAGGGAATCAGCCCCAGCATTTT.

The J gene is TRBJ1-1, the V gene TRBV7-3, with TRBD1 identical over 8 bases. Germline values: CDR1 SGHTA, CDR2 FQGTGA. The CDR3 loop spans 13 amino acids. The J segment lost 7 bases and the V segment lost 4 bases, leaving 5 bases of the junction unmatched. This CDR3 reads CASSSTGEGEAFF. The CDR3, as DNA: TGTGCCAGCAGCTCGACAGGGGAGGGTGAAGCTTTCTTT.

This clonotype came up many times. The chain employs TRBV6-5 and TRBJ2-3; D remains ambiguous. Per the germline V gene, CDR1 is MNHEY and CDR2 is SVGAGI. This CDR3 has 14 amino acids. The ends were cut back, 0 bases at V and 4 bases at J, with 8 bases in the middle. Written as DNA, the CDR3 is TGTGCCAGCAGTTACTCTCGGGTCCCAGATACGCAGTATTTT. It specifies CASSYSRVPDTQYF.

This clonotype came up many times. The rearrangement uses TRBV28 and TRBJ1-2; 8 positions agree with TRBD1. V gave up 3 bases and J gave up 5 bases; unmatched junction bases: 5. The CDR3 covers 14 residues. CDR1 and CDR2 (germline): MDHEN, SYDVKM. CDR3 in amino acids: CASSFGTGRYGYTF. The CDR3 region has the DNA TGTGCCAGCAGTTTTGGGACAGGTCGTTATGGCTACACCTTC.

This chain links TRBV7-9 with TRBJ1-1, with a possible D match to TRBD1 (5 bases). V was cut by 1 base and J by 4 bases, with 16 bases left in between. This CDR3 spans 16 amino acids. Per germline, CDR1 SEHNR and CDR2 FQNEAQ (reference sequence). The CDR3 sequence: CASSLGGGEAGTEAFF. CDR3 bases: TGTGCCAGCAGCTTAGGGGGGGGGGAAGCGGGCACTGAAGCTTTCTTT.

This clonotype was seen ten or more times. CDR3 nucleotide sequence: TGTGCCAGCAGTTTAAAGTTGGGATATGGACAGGGCAATTCACCCCTCCACTTT. Translating it yields CASSLKLGYGQGNSPLHF. This chain joins TRBV12-3 or TRBV12-4 and TRBJ1-6, with 8 bases matching TRBD1. Germline trimming cut 2 bases from V and 7 bases from J; bases unmatched to any gene: 13. This CDR3 region has 18 residues.

This clonotype was recorded many times. The chain is built from TRBV3-1 and TRBJ2-5; TRBD2 matches at 13 bases. CDR1 is LGHDT and CDR2 is YNNKEL in the germline V gene (reference sequence). V trimming: 3 bases; J trimming: 1 base; junction bases outside the gene matches: 11. The CDR3 extends over 19 amino acids. The CDR3 sequence: CASSHPGLAGHYAQETQYF. For the CDR3, the DNA is TGTGCCAGCAGCCACCCGGGACTAGCGGGGCACTATGCCCAAGAGACCCAGTACTTC.

This clonotype was seen a few times. The chain uses TRBV25-1 and TRBJ1-2; D is possibly TRBD1 (6 bases). The CDR3 is made up of 13 amino acids. Trimming cost V 11 bases and J 4 bases, with 17 bases left between them. Germline assignment: CDR1 MGHDK and CDR2 SYGVNS. CDR3: CALEGGRPYGYTF. As DNA, the CDR3 is TGTGCCCTCGAGGGGGGCCGCCCCTATGGCTACACCTTC.

The V gene is TRBV5-4, the J gene TRBJ2-2; 7 bases align to TRBD1. With 2 bases clipped from V and 5 bases from J, the junction kept 9 bases outside the gene matches. CDR1 and CDR2 (germline): SGHNT, YYREEE (reference sequence). The CDR3 covers 16 residues. The CDR3 loop reads CASSFRQGVDTGELFF. In DNA, the CDR3 is TGTGCCAGCAGCTTTCGGCAGGGGGTGGATACCGGGGAGCTGTTTTTT.

There are a few counts of this clonotype. The rearrangement uses TRBV4-1 and TRBJ2-3; perhaps TRBD2 as D (5 bases). Per germline, CDR1 MGHRA and CDR2 YSYEKL. This CDR3 contains 16 residues. Trimming took off 0 bases at V and 9 bases at J, with 19 bases between the two ends. CDR3 DNA sequence: TGCGCCAGCAGCCAAGATATAGCGACTACTCAGTGGACGCAGTATTTT. This encodes CASSQDIATTQWTQYF.

This clonotype was observed many times. The chain combines TRBV11-2 with TRBJ2-1; D is perhaps TRBD1 or TRBD2 (6 bases each). Looked up from germline, CDR1 is SGHAT and CDR2 is FQNNGV. This CDR3 is 15 amino acids long. The V end was cut by 2 bases, the J end by 6 bases, with 14 bases between. The CDR3 spells CASSLRNGGLNEQFF. CDR3 nucleotides: TGTGCCAGCAGCTTAAGGAACGGGGGCCTCAATGAGCAGTTCTTC.

Ten or more counts support this clonotype. This chain joins TRBV6-2 or TRBV6-3 and TRBJ2-3, with 13 bases fitting TRBD2. The CDR3 is 17 amino acids. V lost 6 bases to trimming and J lost 1 base; unmatched junction nucleotides: 7. Germline assignment: CDR1 MNHEY and CDR2 SVGEGT. CDR3 nucleotide sequence: TGTGCCAGCAGACCCTCTGGACTAGCGGGGGGCACAGATACGCAGTATTTT. Translating gives CASRPSGLAGGTDTQYF.

In its sample, this clonotype was seen a few times. DNA for the CDR3: TGTGCCAGCTCACCCCAGACTAGCGGAGAGACCCAGTACTTC. Protein product: CASSPQTSGETQYF. The rearrangement links TRBV18 to TRBJ2-5; 9 bases map to TRBD2. The junction had 3 bases not matched to a gene; V was cut back by 3 bases and J by 4 bases. This CDR3 is built from 14 residues. Looked up from germline, CDR1 is KGHSH and CDR2 is LQKENI.

V and J are TRBV20-1 and TRBJ1-2, with D hard to call. The germline CDR1 and CDR2 sequences are DFQATT and SNEGSKA (reference sequence). V was cut by 5 bases and J by 8 bases, with 33 bases left in between. CDR3 size: 18 residues. CDR3 sequence reads: CSAPNRWNFGVGGRGYTF. As DNA, the CDR3 is TGCAGTGCTCCTAATAGGTGGAATTTCGGGGTCGGCGGAAGGGGCTACACCTTC.